Presented here are 8 T cell receptor beta chains from one specimen sequenced in a study of blood T cell repertoires in COVID-19. Profiled with immunoSEQ multiplex PCR; TCRdb holds only in-frame clones, not every one. The repertoire holds hundreds of thousands of clones, with roughly 90% as singletons. Specimen: peripheral blood. Receptors were obtained from a woman between 65 and 79 years old with COVID-19, enrolled during active disease.

Worth noting for this clone: This sample includes further DNA sequences coding for the same CDR3. V gene TRBV7-9 combines with J gene TRBJ1-4; D unresolved. V gave up 5 bases and J gave up 5 bases, with 6 bases separating them. This CDR3 is built from 12 residues. Per the germline V gene, CDR1 is SEHNR and CDR2 is FQNEAQ (reference sequence). The CDR3 DNA reads as TGTGCCAGCAGCCCCCTGAATGAAAAACTGTTTTTT. It encodes CASSPLNEKLFF.

V gene TRBV18 combines with J gene TRBJ2-5; tentatively, D is TRBD2 (6 bases). The CDR3 sequence is 17 residues long. V was cut by 3 bases and J by 4 bases, with 21 bases left in between. Germline V CDR1 and CDR2: KGHSH, LQKENI. CDR3 amino acids: CASSPPLARRGGETQYF. The CDR3 DNA sequence: TGTGCCAGCTCACCTCCTCTAGCCAGAAGGGGAGGAGAGACCCAGTACTTC. Full variable domain (rest looked up from reference TRBV18 and TRBJ2-5): NAGVMQNPRHLVRRRGQEARLRCSPMKGHSHVYWYRQLPEEGLKFMVYLQKENIIDESGMPKERFSAEFPKEGPSILRIQQVVRGDSAAYFCASSPPLARRGGETQYFGPGTRLLVL.

The gene calls are TRBV15 and TRBJ1-3, with D perhaps matching TRBD1 (6 bases). Between the trimmed V and J ends, which lost 3 bases and 4 bases, there was a span of 13 bases. Germline values: CDR1 LNHNV, CDR2 YYDKDF (reference sequence). The length of the CDR3 is 15 residues. The CDR3, as DNA: TGTGCCACCAGCAGCCACACAGGGATCGGAAACACCATATATTTT. Translation gives CATSSHTGIGNTIYF.

V is TRBV6-4 and J is TRBJ2-1, with 14 bases matching TRBD2. The CDR3 loop spans 19 amino acids. CDR1 is MRHNA and CDR2 is SNTAGT in the germline V gene. Trimming cost V 5 bases and J 2 bases; bases outside gene matches: 11. CDR3 in DNA: TGTGCCAGCAGTCACCGACTAGCGGGGGGGCTGGCAACCTACAATGAGCAGTTCTTC. This encodes CASSHRLAGGLATYNEQFF.

The chain combines TRBV27 with TRBJ1-1; D may be TRBD1 (6 bases). The CDR3 consists of 15 residues. Trimming cost V 0 bases and J 1 base, with 9 bases left between them. Per germline, CDR1 MNHEY and CDR2 SMNVEV (reference sequence). The CDR3 sequence: CASSLSRGANTEAFF. The CDR3 DNA sequence: TGTGCCAGCAGTTTATCCCGGGGGGCGAACACTGAAGCTTTCTTT.

The CDR3, as DNA: TGTGCCAGCAGTGAATCGGCCGGGACAGGGACCATGAACACTGAAGCTTTCTTT. Translated: CASSESAGTGTMNTEAFF. The chain uses TRBV6-1 and TRBJ1-1; 9 bases align to TRBD1. Germline trimming cut 2 bases from V and 0 bases from J; bases unmatched to any gene: 10. Germline assignment: CDR1 MNHNS and CDR2 SASEGT. This CDR3 comprises 18 residues.

The chain combines TRBV14 with TRBJ1-2; a weak D match, TRBD1 (5 bases). CDR1 SGHDN and CDR2 FVKESK come from the germline V gene. Deletions cut 1 base from V and 7 bases from J, with 16 bases between. This CDR3 spans 15 amino acids. For the CDR3, the DNA is TGTGCCAGCAGCCAAGCTACAGGCCTATCGGTTGGCTACACCTTC. Its protein is CASSQATGLSVGYTF.

This rearrangement joins TRBV30 to TRBJ1-3, with 11 bases that match TRBD1. V lost 3 bases to trimming and J lost 0 bases; unmatched junction nucleotides: 16. The germline CDR1 and CDR2 sequences are GTSNPN and SVGIG (reference sequence). The CDR3 contains 20 residues. Here the CDR3 DNA reads TGTGCCTGGAGCGACCTCAGGACAGGGGGCCCATCTATCTCTGGAAACACCATATATTTT. The encoded protein is CAWSDLRTGGPSISGNTIYF.